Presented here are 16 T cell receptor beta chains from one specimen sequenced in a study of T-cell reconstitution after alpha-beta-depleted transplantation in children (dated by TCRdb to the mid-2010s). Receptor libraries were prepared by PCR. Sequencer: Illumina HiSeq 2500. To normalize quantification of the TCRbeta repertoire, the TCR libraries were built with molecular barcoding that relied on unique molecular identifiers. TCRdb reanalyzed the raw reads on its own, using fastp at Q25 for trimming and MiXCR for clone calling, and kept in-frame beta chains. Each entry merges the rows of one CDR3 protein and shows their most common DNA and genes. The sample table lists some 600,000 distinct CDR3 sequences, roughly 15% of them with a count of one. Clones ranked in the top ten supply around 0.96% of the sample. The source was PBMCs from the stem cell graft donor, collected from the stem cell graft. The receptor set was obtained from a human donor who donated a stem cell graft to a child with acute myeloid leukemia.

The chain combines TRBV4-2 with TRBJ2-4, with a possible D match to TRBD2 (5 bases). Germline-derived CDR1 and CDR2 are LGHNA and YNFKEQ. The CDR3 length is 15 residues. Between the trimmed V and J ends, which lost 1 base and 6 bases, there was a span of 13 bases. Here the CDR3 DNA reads TGTGCCAGCAGCCAAGTCAGCGGAGTGAGAAACATTCAGTACTTC. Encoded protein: CASSQVSGVRNIQYF.

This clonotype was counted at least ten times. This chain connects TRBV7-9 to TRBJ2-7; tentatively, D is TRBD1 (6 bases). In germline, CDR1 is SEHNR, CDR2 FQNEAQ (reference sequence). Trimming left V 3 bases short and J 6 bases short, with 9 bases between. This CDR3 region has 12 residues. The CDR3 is CASSFRGSEQYF. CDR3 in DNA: TGTGCCAGCAGCTTCAGGGGTAGCGAGCAGTACTTC.

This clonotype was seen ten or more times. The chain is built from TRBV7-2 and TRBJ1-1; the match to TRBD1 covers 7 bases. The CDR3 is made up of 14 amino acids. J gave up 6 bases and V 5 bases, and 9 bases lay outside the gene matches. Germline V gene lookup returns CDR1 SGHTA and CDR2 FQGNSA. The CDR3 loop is CASSPTTQGAEAFF. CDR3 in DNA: TGTGCCAGCAGCCCTACTACGCAGGGGGCTGAAGCTTTCTTT.

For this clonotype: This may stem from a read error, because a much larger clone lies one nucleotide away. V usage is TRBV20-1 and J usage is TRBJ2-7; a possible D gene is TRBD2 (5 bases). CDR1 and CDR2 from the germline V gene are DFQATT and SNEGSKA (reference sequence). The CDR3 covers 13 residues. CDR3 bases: TGCAGTGCATTTCATCAGGACTCCTACGACCAGTACTTC. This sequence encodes CSAFHQDSYDQYF.

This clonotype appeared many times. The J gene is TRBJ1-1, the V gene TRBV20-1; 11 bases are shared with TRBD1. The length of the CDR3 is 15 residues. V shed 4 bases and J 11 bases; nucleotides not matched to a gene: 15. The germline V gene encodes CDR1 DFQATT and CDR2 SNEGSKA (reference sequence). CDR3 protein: CSATRGQGAVRWAFF. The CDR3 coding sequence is TGCAGTGCTACCCGCGGACAGGGGGCAGTACGGTGGGCTTTCTTT.

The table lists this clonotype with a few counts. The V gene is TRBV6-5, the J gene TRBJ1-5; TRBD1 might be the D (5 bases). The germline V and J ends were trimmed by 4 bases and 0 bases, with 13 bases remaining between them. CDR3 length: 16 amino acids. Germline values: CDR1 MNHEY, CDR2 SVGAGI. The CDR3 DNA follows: TGTGCCAGCAGTTCTCGGGACGCTTATAGCAATCAGCCCCAGCATTTT. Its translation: CASSSRDAYSNQPQHF.

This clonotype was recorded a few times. The CDR3 bases are TGCAGTGCTAGAGATCGAGGGACTAGCGGGGGGCGCAAGCAGTATTTT. This encodes CSARDRGTSGGRKQYF. The genes are TRBV20-1 and TRBJ2-3; 15 positions match TRBD2. V shed 0 bases and J 11 bases; nucleotides not matched to a gene: 9. In germline, CDR1 is DFQATT, CDR2 SNEGSKA (reference sequence). The CDR3 totals 16 residues.

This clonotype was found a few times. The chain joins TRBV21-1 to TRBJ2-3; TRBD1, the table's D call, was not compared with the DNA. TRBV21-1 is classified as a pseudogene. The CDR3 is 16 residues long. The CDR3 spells CASKGGTVTFTDTQYF. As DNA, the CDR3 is TGTGCCAGCAAGGGAGGGACAGTTACCTTCACGGATACGCAGTATTTT.

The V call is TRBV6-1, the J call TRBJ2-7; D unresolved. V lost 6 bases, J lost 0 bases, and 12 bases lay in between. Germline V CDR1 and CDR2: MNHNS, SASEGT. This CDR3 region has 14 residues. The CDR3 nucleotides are TGTGCCAGCAGATTTCACAGAGACTCCTACGAGCAGTACGTC. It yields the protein CASRFHRDSYEQYV.

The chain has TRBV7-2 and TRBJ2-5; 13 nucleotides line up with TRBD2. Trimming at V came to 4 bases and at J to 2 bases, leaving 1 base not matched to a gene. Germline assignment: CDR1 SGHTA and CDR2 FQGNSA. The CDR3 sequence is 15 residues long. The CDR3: CASSWTSGSQETQYF. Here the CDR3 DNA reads TGTGCCAGCAGCTGGACTAGCGGGAGTCAAGAGACCCAGTACTTC.

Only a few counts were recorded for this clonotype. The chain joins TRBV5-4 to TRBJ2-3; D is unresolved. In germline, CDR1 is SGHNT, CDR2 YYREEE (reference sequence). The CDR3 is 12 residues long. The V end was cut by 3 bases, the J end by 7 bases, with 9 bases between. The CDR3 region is CASSYLPNTQYF. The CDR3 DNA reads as TGTGCCAGCAGCTACCTACCTAATACGCAGTATTTT.

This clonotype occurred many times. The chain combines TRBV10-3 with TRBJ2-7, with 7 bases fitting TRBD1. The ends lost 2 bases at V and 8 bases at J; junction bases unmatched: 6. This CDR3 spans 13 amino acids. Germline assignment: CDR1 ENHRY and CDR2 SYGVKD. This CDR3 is CAISEGTGVKQYV. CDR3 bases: TGTGCCATCAGTGAGGGAACAGGGGTGAAGCAGTACGTC.

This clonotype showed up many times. The CDR3 protein is CSVEEAGENGYTF. As DNA, the CDR3 is TGCAGCGTTGAAGAAGCGGGGGAAAATGGCTACACCTTC. The rearrangement uses TRBV29-1 and TRBJ1-2; TRBD1 is a possible D gene (5 bases). This CDR3 is built from 13 residues. Germline-derived CDR1 and CDR2 are SQVTM and ANQGSEA. The ends were cut back, 0 bases at V and 6 bases at J, with 11 bases in the middle.

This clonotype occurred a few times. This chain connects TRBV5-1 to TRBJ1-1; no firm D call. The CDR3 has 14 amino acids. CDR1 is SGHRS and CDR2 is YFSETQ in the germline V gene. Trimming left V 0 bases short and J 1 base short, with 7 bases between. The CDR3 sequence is CASSLASTNTEAFF. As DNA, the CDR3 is TGCGCCAGCAGCTTGGCCTCAACGAACACTGAAGCTTTCTTT.

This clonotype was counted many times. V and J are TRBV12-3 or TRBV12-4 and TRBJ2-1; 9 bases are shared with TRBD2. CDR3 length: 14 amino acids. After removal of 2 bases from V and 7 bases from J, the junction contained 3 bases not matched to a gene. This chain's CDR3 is CASSLSGGTNEQFF. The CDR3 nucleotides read TGTGCCAGCAGTTTAAGCGGGGGGACTAATGAGCAGTTCTTC.

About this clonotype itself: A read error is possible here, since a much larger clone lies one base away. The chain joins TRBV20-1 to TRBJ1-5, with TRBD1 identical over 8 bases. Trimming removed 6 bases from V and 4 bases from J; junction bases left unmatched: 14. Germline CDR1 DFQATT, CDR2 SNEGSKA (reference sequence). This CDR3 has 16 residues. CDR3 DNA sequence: TGCAGTGCCGACGGGACAGGACCTTTGGGGAATCAGCCCCAGCATTTT. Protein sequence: CSADGTGPLGNQPQHF.